Following are 19 T cell receptor beta chains from one sample sequenced in a study of spatial heterogeneity in lung cancer. TCRdb reanalysed the 5' RACE reads using MiXCR and keeps one entry per CDR3 protein. The table includes tens of thousands of distinct CDR3 sequences, under 6.5% detected once. Time point meaning: blood at routine non-recurrence follow-up after resection. Extraction of whole RNA from tumor, nontumor lung or frozen PBMC preceded unsorted sequencing. Source: PBMCs, taken at follow-up. Receptor source: a male donor with early-stage non-small cell lung cancer.

The table lists this clonotype with many counts. The chain combines TRBV29-1 with TRBJ1-1; D unclear. This CDR3 has 13 amino acids. V lost 5 bases to trimming and J lost 0 bases, with 10 bases between them. The germline gives CDR1 SQVTM, CDR2 ANQGSEA. CDR3 sequence reads: CSVQQNMNTEAFF. CDR3 nucleotides: TGCAGCGTTCAACAGAACATGAACACTGAAGCTTTCTTT.

Comment on this clonotype: It may be a read error: a sequence one base away is much more abundant. This chain connects TRBV6-6 to TRBJ2-1; tentatively, D is TRBD1 or TRBD2 (5 bases each). Germline CDR1 reads MNHNY; CDR2 reads SVGAGI (reference sequence). This CDR3 has 12 amino acids. The DNA of the CDR3 is TGTGCCGGCAGTTACTCCGGGACCCTGCAGTTCTTC. This sequence encodes CAGSYSGTLQFF.

This chain links TRBV7-2 with TRBJ1-1; 10 bases agree with TRBD1. Germline V CDR1 and CDR2: SGHTA, FQGNSA. There are 15 residues in the CDR3. Trimming cost V 2 bases and J 5 bases; bases outside gene matches: 5. CDR3 loop: CASSLHGQGVTEAFF. The DNA for the CDR3 is TGTGCCAGCAGCTTACATGGACAGGGGGTGACTGAAGCTTTCTTT.

This clonotype came up many times. V and J are TRBV7-8 and TRBJ2-1, with 11 bases lining up with TRBD2. The CDR3 is 15 amino acids. CDR1 is SGHVS and CDR2 is FQNEAQ in the germline V gene. The J segment lost 11 bases and the V segment lost 3 bases, leaving 9 bases of the junction unmatched. This CDR3 reads CASSLTSGTTLQQFF. In DNA, the CDR3 is TGTGCCAGCAGCTTGACTAGCGGGACTACATTGCAGCAGTTCTTC.

This clonotype was seen at least ten times. This chain uses TRBV7-8 with TRBJ2-2; D gene unclear. CDR1 and CDR2 (germline): SGHVS, FQNEAQ. The CDR3 extends over 15 amino acids. Between the trimmed V and J ends, which lost 2 bases and 1 base, there was a span of 8 bases. CDR3 residues: CASSLIPGNTGELFF. In DNA form, the CDR3 reads TGTGCCAGCAGCTTAATTCCAGGGAACACCGGGGAGCTGTTTTTT.

This clonotype was counted ten times or more. The chain links TRBV6-6 to TRBJ1-5, with unresolved D. The CDR3 has 13 residues. Germline assignment: CDR1 MNHNY and CDR2 SVGAGI (reference sequence). V was pared by 2 bases and J by 1 base, with 3 bases between. The CDR3 DNA is TGTGCCAGCAGTTACAAGAGCAATCAGCCCCAGCATTTT. This sequence encodes CASSYKSNQPQHF.

This CDR3 is CSALRDMDNEQFF. The CDR3, as DNA: TGCAGTGCTCTCCGGGATATGGACAATGAGCAGTTCTTC. The chain joins TRBV20-1 to TRBJ2-1, with D possibly being TRBD2 (5 bases). This CDR3 is 13 amino acids long. Trimming stripped 5 bases from V and 5 bases from J, with 13 bases between. Germline CDR1 and CDR2: DFQATT and SNEGSKA (reference sequence).

This clonotype counts as medium-sized. The chain uses TRBV28 and TRBJ1-5; 8 bases agree with TRBD1. CDR1 and CDR2 (germline): MDHEN, SYDVKM. This CDR3 region has 19 residues. With V trimmed by 4 bases and J by 2 bases, 16 bases remained unmatched. The CDR3 here is CASSSPSPGRGRGNQPQHF. The CDR3 DNA reads TGTGCCAGCAGTTCCCCCAGTCCGGGCAGGGGGCGAGGCAATCAGCCCCAGCATTTT.

This clonotype was observed many times. Compared with germline, one end of the junction differs, possibly owing to a read error. This chain connects TRBV2 to TRBJ1-5; D is unclear. CDR3 size: 13 residues. Germline V gene lookup returns CDR1 SNHLY and CDR2 FYNNEI. In DNA, the CDR3 is TGTGCCAGCAGGGAAGAGCAAGGGCAGCCCCAGCATTTT. It encodes CASREEQGQPQHF.

V is TRBV6-5 and J is TRBJ1-6; 8 bases line up with TRBD1. The V gene end was trimmed by 0 bases and the J gene end by 10 bases; junction bases not matched to a gene: 8. Germline V gene sequence: CDR1 MNHEY, CDR2 SVGAGI. The CDR3 totals 16 residues. The CDR3, as DNA: TGTGCCAGCAGTTACTCGCGGCAGACAGGGGACTCACCCCTCCACTTT. Encoded protein: CASSYSRQTGDSPLHF.

In its sample, this clonotype was seen a few times. The J gene is TRBJ1-5, the V gene TRBV5-1; D unclear. The V end lost 0 bases, the J end lost 4 bases, and 11 bases lay between the germline ends. Germline CDR1 reads SGHRS; CDR2 reads YFSETQ. The CDR3 has 15 residues. CDR3: CASSLAAGKNQPQHF. DNA for the CDR3: TGCGCCAGCAGCTTGGCTGCCGGGAAAAATCAGCCCCAGCATTTT.

At least ten counts were recorded for this clonotype. V usage is TRBV18 and J usage is TRBJ2-1, with 8 bases that match TRBD1. This CDR3 comprises 16 residues. With V trimmed by 6 bases and J by 2 bases, 9 bases remained unmatched. Per the germline V gene, CDR1 is KGHSH and CDR2 is LQKENI. The CDR3 loop is CASSPRGQEAYNEQFF. CDR3 DNA: TGTGCCAGCTCCCCGCGGGGACAGGAGGCCTACAATGAGCAGTTCTTC.

This clonotype occurred many times. This chain joins TRBV25-1 and TRBJ2-7; D possibly corresponds to TRBD1 (6 bases). Germline lookup yields CDR1 MGHDK and CDR2 SYGVNS. The CDR3 runs 15 residues. The ends were cut back, 4 bases at V and 2 bases at J, with 15 bases in the middle. Here the CDR3 DNA reads TGTGCCAGCAGTGCCCCACTCGACAGGACCTACGAGCAGTACGTC. Protein: CASSAPLDRTYEQYV.

This clonotype appeared a few times. The gene calls are TRBV6-2 or TRBV6-3 and TRBJ2-5; D remains unclear. The CDR3 runs 12 residues. V lost 5 bases, J lost 7 bases, and 11 bases lay in between. The germline gives CDR1 MNHEY, CDR2 SVGEGT. The chain's CDR3 is CASSPLDGTQYF. The CDR3 coding sequence is TGTGCCAGCAGTCCCCTAGACGGGACCCAGTACTTC.

This clonotype was seen at least ten times. The chain employs TRBV29-1 and TRBJ1-2; possible D gene TRBD1, 5 bases. Germline CDR1 is SQVTM and CDR2 is ANQGSEA. This CDR3 region has 14 residues. V shed 6 bases and J shed 4 bases, with 18 bases lying between them. For the CDR3, the DNA is TGCAGCGTGAAAGATGTACGGGACGGCTATGGCTACACCTTC. It specifies CSVKDVRDGYGYTF. Using reference TRBV29-1 and TRBJ1-2 for the parts outside the CDR3, the full variable domain is SAVISQKPSRDICQRGTSLTIQCQVDSQVTMMFWYRQQPGQSLTLIATANQGSEATYESGFVIDKFPISRPNLTFSTLTVSNMSPEDSSIYLCSVKDVRDGYGYTFGSGTRLTVV.

In its sample, this clonotype was seen a few times. The chain combines TRBV3-1 with TRBJ2-5; 10 bases line up with TRBD2. Per germline, CDR1 LGHDT and CDR2 YNNKEL (reference sequence). The J segment lost 2 bases and the V segment lost 0 bases, leaving 0 bases of the junction unmatched. The CDR3 sequence is 15 residues long. Here the CDR3 reads CASSQDSGGQETQYF. The CDR3 region has the DNA TGTGCCAGCAGCCAAGATAGCGGGGGGCAAGAGACCCAGTACTTC.

This clonotype was counted many times. This chain uses TRBV20-1 with TRBJ1-5; possibly TRBD1 for D (6 bases). The V and J ends lost 3 bases and 3 bases respectively, with 15 bases between them. Germline V CDR1 and CDR2: DFQATT, SNEGSKA (reference sequence). CDR3 length: 15 residues. The CDR3 DNA sequence: TGCAGTGCTAGTAGGTCAAACAGGGCCAATCAGCCCCAGCATTTT. Translating gives CSASRSNRANQPQHF.

This clonotype showed up many times. The rearrangement links TRBV5-1 to TRBJ2-3; 9 positions agree with TRBD2. J lost 6 bases, V lost 2 bases, and 7 bases had no gene match. The CDR3 spans 15 residues. Germline V gene data show CDR1 as SGHRS and CDR2 as YFSETQ. The CDR3 reads CASSFRRGGPDTQYF. In nucleotides, the CDR3 is TGCGCCAGCAGCTTTCGGCGGGGGGGCCCGGATACGCAGTATTTT.

This clonotype was counted ten times or more. The V gene is TRBV3-1, the J gene TRBJ2-3, with D unresolved. Deletions cut 5 bases from V and 1 base from J, with 7 bases between. This CDR3 comprises 13 residues. Germline V gene sequence: CDR1 LGHDT, CDR2 YNNKEL (reference sequence). The CDR3: CASSYDRTDTQYF. As DNA, the CDR3 is TGTGCCAGCAGCTATGATCGCACAGATACGCAGTATTTT.